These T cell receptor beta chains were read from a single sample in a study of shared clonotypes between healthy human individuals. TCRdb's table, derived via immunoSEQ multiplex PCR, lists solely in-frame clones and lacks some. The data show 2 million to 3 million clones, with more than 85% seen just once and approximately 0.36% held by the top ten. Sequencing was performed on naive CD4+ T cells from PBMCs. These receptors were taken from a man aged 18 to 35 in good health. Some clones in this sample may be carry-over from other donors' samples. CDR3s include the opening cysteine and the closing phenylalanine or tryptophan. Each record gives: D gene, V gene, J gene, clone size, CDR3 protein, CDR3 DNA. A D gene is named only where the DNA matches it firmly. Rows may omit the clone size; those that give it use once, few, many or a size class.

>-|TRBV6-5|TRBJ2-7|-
CASSTTGSSSYEQYF
TGTGCCAGCAGCACAACAGGGTCCAGCTCCTACGAGCAGTACTTC
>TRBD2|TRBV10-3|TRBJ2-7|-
CAISASRTSGHYEQYF
TGTGCCATCAGTGCCTCACGGACTAGCGGTCATTACGAGCAGTACTTC
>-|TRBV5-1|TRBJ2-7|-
CASARAGNEQYF
TGCGCCAGCGCGAGGGCGGGTAACGAGCAGTACTTC
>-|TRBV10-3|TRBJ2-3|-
CAISDIGRGRTDTQYF
TGTGCCATCAGTGACATCGGCAGGGGACGCACAGATACGCAGTATTTT
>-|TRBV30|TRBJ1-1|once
CAWTPRPNTEAFF
TGTGCCTGGACCCCCAGGCCCAACACTGAAGCTTTCTTT
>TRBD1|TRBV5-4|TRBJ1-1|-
CASSPDRGNGNTEAFF
TGTGCCAGCAGTCCTGACAGGGGCAACGGGAACACTGAAGCTTTCTTT
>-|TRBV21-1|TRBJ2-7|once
CAGSGPSYEQYF
TGTGCCGGTAGCGGGCCCTCCTACGAGCAGTACTTC
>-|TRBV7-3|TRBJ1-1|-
CASSSRGWNTEAFF
TGTGCCAGCAGCAGCCGGGGTTGGAACACTGAAGCTTTCTTT
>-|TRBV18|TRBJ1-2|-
CASSREQGRSLNYGYTF
TGTGCCAGCTCCCGGGAACAGGGCCGCTCGCTTAACTATGGCTACACCTTC
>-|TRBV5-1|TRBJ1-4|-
CASRFPGNEKLFF
TGCGCCAGCAGGTTCCCGGGGAATGAAAAACTGTTTTTT
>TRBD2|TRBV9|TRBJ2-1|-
CASSVSGSDYNEQFF
TGTGCCAGCAGCGTTAGCGGGAGTGATTACAATGAGCAGTTCTTC
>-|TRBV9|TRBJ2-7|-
CASSVEWESEQYF
TGTGCCAGCAGCGTAGAATGGGAATCCGAGCAGTACTTC
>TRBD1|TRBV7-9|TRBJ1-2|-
CASSPDRGEDTF
TGTGCCAGCAGCCCCGACAGGGGGGAAGACACCTTC
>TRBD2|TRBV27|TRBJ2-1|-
CASHGLAGVYNEQFF
TGTGCCAGCCACGGACTAGCGGGGGTCTACAATGAGCAGTTCTTC
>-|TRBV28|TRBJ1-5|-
CASSFPGGNQPQHF
TGTGCCAGCAGTTTCCCCGGGGGCAATCAGCCCCAGCATTTT
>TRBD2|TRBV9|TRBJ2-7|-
CASSSSSGSGFYEQYF
TGTGCCAGCAGCTCTTCTAGCGGGAGTGGTTTCTACGAGCAGTACTTC
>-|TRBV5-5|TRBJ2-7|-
CASSLERYEQYF
TGTGCCAGCAGCCTAGAGAGATACGAGCAGTACTTC
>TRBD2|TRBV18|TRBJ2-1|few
CASSPPGPGLQYNEQFF
TGTGCCAGCTCACCACCGGGTCCGGGACTACAATACAATGAGCAGTTCTTC
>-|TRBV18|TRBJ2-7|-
CASSPGGPNYEQYF
TGTGCCAGCTCACCTGGCGGACCAAATTACGAGCAGTACTTC
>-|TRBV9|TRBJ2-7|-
CASSSHTQSYEQYF
TGTGCCAGCAGCTCTCATACACAGTCCTACGAGCAGTACTTC